The source of this T cell receptor (beta chain) is a study of patients and donors after allogeneic stem cell transplantation. Trimming took 6 bases from V and 9 from J, leaving 15 bases between them. The CDR3 has 13 residues. CDR1 KGHSH and CDR2 LQKENI come from the germline V gene. One entry per CDR3 protein, called by TCRdb with MiXCR from the RT-PCR reads. Seen here are some 60,000 distinct CDR3 sequences, about 14% observed once, and the top ten hold around 33%. The specimen was blood, either unsorted or a sorted T cell fraction (not recorded which). The receptor was isolated from a human donor who was either an allogeneic HSCT recipient or a stem cell or donor lymphocyte infusion donor (not recorded which). It is not recorded whose cells these are; they may come from a transplant donor. This chain uses TRBV18 with TRBJ2-1; tentative D call: TRBD1 (5 bases). The CDR3 is CASSTQGTGEQFF. The CDR3 region has the DNA TGTGCCAGCTCTACCCAGGGAACCGGTGAGCAGTTCTTC. Full variable domain (rest looked up from reference TRBV18 and TRBJ2-1): NAGVMQNPRHLVRRRGQEARLRCSPMKGHSHVYWYRQLPEEGLKFMVYLQKENIIDESGMPKERFSAEFPKEGPSILRIQQVVRGDSAAYFCASSTQGTGEQFFGPGTRLTVL.